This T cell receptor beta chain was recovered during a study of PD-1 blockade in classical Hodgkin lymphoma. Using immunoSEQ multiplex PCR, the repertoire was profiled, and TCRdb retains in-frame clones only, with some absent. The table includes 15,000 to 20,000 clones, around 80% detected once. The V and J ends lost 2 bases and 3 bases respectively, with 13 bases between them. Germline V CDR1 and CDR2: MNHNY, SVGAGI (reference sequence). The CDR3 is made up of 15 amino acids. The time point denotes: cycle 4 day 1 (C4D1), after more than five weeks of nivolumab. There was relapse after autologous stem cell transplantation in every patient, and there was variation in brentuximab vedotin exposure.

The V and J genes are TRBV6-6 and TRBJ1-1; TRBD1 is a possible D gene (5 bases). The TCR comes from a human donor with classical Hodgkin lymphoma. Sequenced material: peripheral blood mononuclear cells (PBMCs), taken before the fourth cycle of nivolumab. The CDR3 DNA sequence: TGTGCCAGCAGTTACGTCGTGAGGGGAGACACTGAAGCTTTCTTT. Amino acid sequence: CASSYVVRGDTEAFF.